The 27 T cell receptor beta chains presented below share a single source sample, sequenced in a study of type 1 and type 2 diabetes patients (dated by TCRdb to 2016 to 2017). Sequencing instrument: Illumina MiSeq. Genomic DNA from sorted T cell subsets served as template for TCRbeta CDR3 amplification. The TCRbeta CDR3 region was amplified by multiplex PCR with 30 forward and 13 reverse primers. Using fastp at Q25 and MiXCR, TCRdb reprocessed the public reads and kept productive beta chains. A single entry per CDR3 protein holds the most common genes and DNA from its merged rows. The sample yields fewer than 300,000 distinct CDR3 sequences; around 47% were counted once. In total, the top ten clones hold about an eighth of the sample. The sequenced material came from peripheral blood mononuclear cells (PBMCs). Receptors originate from a man aged 18 to 35 with type 2 diabetes.

This clonotype was seen only a few times. V gene TRBV4-2 combines with J gene TRBJ2-2; D remains unclear. Germline assignment: CDR1 LGHNA and CDR2 YNFKEQ. This CDR3 is 14 amino acids long. Trimming cost V 6 bases and J 2 bases, with 10 bases left between them. The CDR3 spells CASRDGSNTGELFF. CDR3 sequence (DNA): TGTGCCAGCAGGGACGGCTCAAACACCGGGGAGCTGTTTTTT.

CDR3 DNA: TGTGCCAGCAGTTTGAGGACAGGGGGCATATACGAGCAGTACTTC. It yields the protein CASSLRTGGIYEQYF. The chain employs TRBV27 and TRBJ2-7; 11 nucleotides line up with TRBD1. Trimming cost V 3 bases and J 4 bases; bases outside gene matches: 5. Germline V gene sequence: CDR1 MNHEY, CDR2 SMNVEV (reference sequence). The CDR3 has 15 residues.

The V gene is TRBV9, the J gene TRBJ2-5; D is ambiguous. CDR1 is SGDLS, CDR2 YYNGEE, per germline. V dropped 4 bases and J dropped 3 bases, with 10 bases sitting between them. There are 13 residues in the CDR3. CDR3 sequence: CASSTNPKETQYF. The CDR3 DNA follows: TGTGCCAGCAGCACTAACCCTAAAGAGACCCAGTACTTC.

The chain links TRBV3-1 to TRBJ2-7, with 11 bases matching TRBD2. Unmatched junction bases numbered 11, after V lost 1 base and J lost 3 bases. Germline CDR1 is LGHDT and CDR2 is YNNKEL (reference sequence). The CDR3 has 18 residues. CDR3 bases: TGTGCCAGCAGCCAAGCCCCTAGCGGGAGGAAAGCCCTCTACGAGCAGTACTTC. Its translation: CASSQAPSGRKALYEQYF.

The V and J genes are TRBV7-8 and TRBJ2-3, with D perhaps matching TRBD1 or TRBD2 (5 bases each). Deletions cut 7 bases from V and 4 bases from J, with 12 bases between. CDR3 length equals 13 residues. The germline CDR1 and CDR2 sequences are SGHVS and FQNEAQ. Here the CDR3 reads CASNYRGADTQYF. CDR3 bases: TGTGCCAGCAACTACAGAGGGGCAGATACGCAGTATTTT.

The chain uses TRBV6-5 and TRBJ1-2, with 7 positions matching TRBD1. Germline values: CDR1 MNHEY, CDR2 SVGAGI. V shed 5 bases and J 4 bases; nucleotides not matched to a gene: 4. This CDR3 is 13 amino acids long. DNA for the CDR3: TGTGCCAGCAGTCGACAGGGCTTCTATGGCTACACCTTC. This gives the protein CASSRQGFYGYTF.

The sample holds one count of this clonotype. The chain links TRBV20-1 to TRBJ2-1; D possibly corresponds to TRBD2 (6 bases). The CDR3 spans 14 residues. The V and J ends lost 1 base and 1 base respectively, with 8 bases between them. CDR1 DFQATT and CDR2 SNEGSKA come from the germline V gene (reference sequence). The CDR3 reads CSARVAGSYNEQFF. CDR3 DNA: TGCAGTGCTAGAGTCGCGGGGTCCTACAATGAGCAGTTCTTC.

The J gene is TRBJ2-3, the V gene TRBV20-1, with D unresolved. This CDR3 is 12 amino acids long. Per the germline V gene, CDR1 is DFQATT and CDR2 is SNEGSKA (reference sequence). The V end was cut by 3 bases, the J end by 3 bases, with 7 bases between. This CDR3 reads CSARSLTDTQYF. In DNA, the CDR3 is TGCAGTGCTAGGAGTCTTACAGATACGCAGTATTTT.

Note on this clonotype: In this CDR3 the conserved last residue, phenylalanine or tryptophan, is missing, so a read error is likely. The chain links TRBV5-1 to TRBJ1-1, with D unresolved. Germline CDR1 and CDR2: SGHRS and YFSETQ. The CDR3 spans 12 residues. V shed 4 bases and J shed 8 bases, with 12 bases lying between them. The CDR3 nucleotides are TGCGCCAGCAGCCGAAATAATGAGGAAGCTTTCCTT. Its protein product is CASSRNNEEAFL.

The chain couples TRBV9 to TRBJ2-5; D is tentatively TRBD1 or TRBD2 (6 bases each). The germline V gene encodes CDR1 SGDLS and CDR2 YYNGEE. The V and J ends lost 0 bases and 1 base respectively, with 13 bases between them. The CDR3 loop spans 16 amino acids. The CDR3 sequence: CASSVGGGGIQETQYF. DNA of the CDR3: TGTGCCAGCAGCGTAGGTGGAGGGGGGATCCAAGAGACCCAGTACTTC.

As regards this clonotype: A much larger clone differs from this one at a single base, so this may be a read error. The chain carries TRBV2 and TRBJ2-5; 7 positions match TRBD2. This CDR3 has 15 residues. Germline V gene sequence: CDR1 SNHLY, CDR2 FYNNEI. V shed 5 bases and J 4 bases; nucleotides not matched to a gene: 10. DNA for the CDR3: TGTGCCAGCAGTTTCCTCGGGGGGTTTGTAGAGACCCAGTACTTC. Amino acids: CASSFLGGFVETQYF.

CDR3 in DNA: TGTGCCTGGAGTGTAGGGAGAGGTAACTATGGCTACACCTTC. Translation gives CAWSVGRGNYGYTF. The chain joins TRBV30 to TRBJ1-2, with unresolved D. The germline V gene encodes CDR1 GTSNPN and CDR2 SVGIG (reference sequence). CDR3 length: 14 residues. V shed 0 bases and J shed 1 base, with 9 bases lying between them.

The chain uses TRBV7-9 and TRBJ2-6; D is perhaps TRBD1 (6 bases). V was pared by 5 bases and J by 4 bases, with 15 bases between. The CDR3 has 16 amino acids. The germline gives CDR1 SEHNR, CDR2 FQNEAQ (reference sequence). CDR3 DNA sequence: TGTGCCAGCAGCCAACAGGGTACCTCCGGGGCCAACGTCCTGACTTTC. Translated: CASSQQGTSGANVLTF.

This clonotype was seen more than once but under ten times. The chain combines TRBV9 with TRBJ2-7, with TRBD2 as a possible D gene (6 bases). CDR3 length: 15 residues. V lost 4 bases and J 2 bases, leaving 16 bases between the germline ends. Looked up from germline, CDR1 is SGDLS and CDR2 is YYNGEE. CDR3 sequence (DNA): TGTGCCAGCAGCTCCAGCTCGGGAGTGGCCTACGAGCAGTACTTC. Translating it yields CASSSSSGVAYEQYF.

The rearrangement joins TRBV28 to TRBJ2-5; TRBD2 matches at 9 bases. V was pared by 2 bases and J by 5 bases, with 9 bases of the junction left unmatched. From germline, CDR1 is MDHEN and CDR2 SYDVKM. This CDR3 comprises 16 residues. The CDR3 sequence is CASSLMGSGRSETQYF. The CDR3 bases are TGTGCCAGCAGTTTAATGGGTAGCGGGAGATCGGAGACCCAGTACTTC.

To note about this clonotype: Possible read error: a much larger clone is one base away. The conserved closing phenylalanine or tryptophan is absent in this CDR3, likely reflecting a read error. CDR3: CASSESVTGAASPLHS. In nucleotides, the CDR3 is TGTGCCAGCAGTGAATCGGTAACAGGGGCGGCTTCACCCCTCCACTCT. This chain links TRBV25-1 with TRBJ1-6; TRBD1 matches 7 bases. The ends lost 1 base at V and 9 bases at J; junction bases unmatched: 9. The CDR3 covers 16 residues. CDR1 is MGHDK, CDR2 SYGVNS, per germline.

There are a few counts of this clonotype. This rearrangement joins TRBV7-8 to TRBJ1-1; a possible D gene is TRBD1 (5 bases). Germline values: CDR1 SGHVS, CDR2 FQNEAQ. V was pared by 1 base and J by 11 bases, with 11 bases between. The CDR3 length is 12 residues. The CDR3 is CASSLDVRAAFF. DNA of the CDR3: TGTGCCAGCAGCTTAGACGTCAGGGCGGCTTTCTTT.

The chain recombines TRBV12-5 with TRBJ1-1; the D gene is possibly TRBD1 (5 bases). From germline, CDR1 is LGHNT and CDR2 FRNRAP. With 10 bases removed from V and 4 bases from J, the gap between germline ends came to 16 bases. CDR3 size: 13 residues. CDR3 sequence reads: CATTGGVCTEAFF. In DNA form, the CDR3 reads TGTGCTACGACGGGGGGGGTGTGCACTGAAGCTTTCTTT.

The rearrangement links TRBV6-1 to TRBJ2-5, with 10 bases identical to TRBD1. This CDR3 spans 15 amino acids. Germline V gene sequence: CDR1 MNHNS, CDR2 SASEGT. Unmatched junction bases numbered 7, after V lost 4 bases and J lost 5 bases. The CDR3 loop is CASSADRGIMETQYF. In DNA, the CDR3 is TGTGCCAGCAGTGCGGACAGGGGGATTATGGAGACCCAGTACTTC.

This clonotype was counted only a few times. The rearrangement links TRBV20-1 to TRBJ2-7; a possible D gene is TRBD1 (6 bases). Trimming pared 2 bases from V and 2 bases from J, leaving 13 bases between. Per germline, CDR1 DFQATT and CDR2 SNEGSKA (reference sequence). This CDR3 is 14 amino acids long. The CDR3 bases are TGCAGTGCTAGACACTATCAGGGGACCTACGAGCAGTACTTC. Translated, it gives CSARHYQGTYEQYF.

This clonotype turned up a few times. The chain combines TRBV14 with TRBJ1-5, with D perhaps TRBD1 (6 bases). The CDR3 totals 14 residues. The germline V gene has CDR1 SGHDN and CDR2 FVKESK. The V gene lost 4 bases and the J gene lost 2 bases, with 9 bases spanning the gap. CDR3 amino acids: CASSPRTGNQPQHF. CDR3 bases: TGTGCCAGCAGCCCCCGGACAGGCAATCAGCCCCAGCATTTT. Complete variable domain (other parts from reference TRBV14 and TRBJ1-5): EAGVTQFPSHSVIEKGQTVTLRCDPISGHDNLYWYRRVMGKEIKFLLHFVKESKQDESGMPNNRFLAERTGGTYSTLKVQPAELEDSGVYFCASSPRTGNQPQHFGDGTRLSIL.

This clonotype turned up a few times. The chain is built from TRBV12-3 or TRBV12-4 and TRBJ2-1; 7 nucleotides match TRBD2. With 6 bases clipped from V and 9 bases from J, the junction kept 17 bases outside the gene matches. CDR3 size: 16 residues. Here the CDR3 DNA reads TGTGCCAGCAGCCAAGGTGGCGGGAGTTTACTGAGTGAGCAGTTCTTC. It codes for CASSQGGGSLLSEQFF.

V usage is TRBV6-6 and J usage is TRBJ1-2; D gene unclear. The CDR3 contains 13 residues. Trimming cost V 6 bases and J 6 bases, with 14 bases left between them. Per the germline V gene, CDR1 is MNHNY and CDR2 is SVGAGI (reference sequence). CDR3 coding DNA: TGTGCCAGCAGCCTACTTTCTATCGATGGCTACACCTTC. This sequence encodes CASSLLSIDGYTF.

The V call is TRBV30, the J call TRBJ1-1; D is possibly TRBD1 (5 bases). Looked up from germline, CDR1 is GTSNPN and CDR2 is SVGIG (reference sequence). The ends were cut back, 5 bases at V and 6 bases at J, with 19 bases in the middle. The CDR3 is 14 residues long. This chain's CDR3 is CAWVIRGPKAEAFF. CDR3 coding DNA: TGTGCCTGGGTGATCCGGGGCCCCAAGGCTGAAGCTTTCTTT.

Remarks on this clonotype: One base away lies a much larger clone, so this may be a sequencing read error. The CDR3 region is CVISDGDYGYTF. The CDR3 DNA is TGTGTCATCAGTGATGGGGACTATGGCTACACCTTC. The chain couples TRBV10-3 to TRBJ1-2; D is uncertain. This CDR3 has 12 residues. CDR1 and CDR2 from the germline V gene are ENHRY and SYGVKD.

V is TRBV7-2 and J is TRBJ2-5; TRBD2 aligns across 12 bases. V lost 5 bases and J lost 3; bases outside the gene matches: 10. The CDR3 totals 17 residues. The germline gives CDR1 SGHTA, CDR2 FQGNSA. The CDR3 loop reads CASSHGRLAGDEETQYF. The CDR3 DNA is TGTGCCAGCAGCCACGGAAGACTAGCGGGAGATGAAGAGACCCAGTACTTC.

This CDR3 is CASSLAVAGVEKLFF. The CDR3 DNA follows: TGCGCCAGCAGCTTGGCCGTTGCAGGGGTTGAAAAACTGTTTTTT. The chain combines TRBV5-1 with TRBJ1-4, with a possible D match to TRBD1 (6 bases). This CDR3 has 15 residues. V lost 0 bases and J lost 7, with 13 bases in between. From germline, CDR1 is SGHRS and CDR2 YFSETQ.